The 26 T cell receptor beta chains below come from one sample, sequenced in a study of cytomegalovirus exposure and HLA in healthy donors. The PCR ran on 60 Vbeta and 13 Jbeta primers. Libraries were prepared by immunoSEQ multiplex PCR; TCRdb keeps only in-frame clonotypes and omits some of them. The table records roughly 150,000 clones, around 80% of them present only once. The sample was PBMCs. The source is a young man in good health and CMV-seronegative.

This chain connects TRBV9 to TRBJ1-2; 8 bases align to TRBD1. This CDR3 is 14 amino acids long. Trimming cost V 2 bases and J 2 bases; bases outside gene matches: 2. Germline V gives CDR1 SGDLS, CDR2 YYNGEE. The CDR3 DNA is TGTGCCAGCAGCGTTGGACAGGGAAACTATGGCTACACCTTC. Protein sequence: CASSVGQGNYGYTF.

This rearrangement joins TRBV12-2 to TRBJ2-2; TRBD1 was called by the table and not checked on the DNA. TRBV12-2 is a pseudogene locus. CDR3 length: 15 amino acids. CDR3 sequence (DNA): TGTGCAAGTCGCCATGGACAGGGGAACACCGGGGAGCTGTTTTTT. It is translated as CASRHGQGNTGELFF.

The rearrangement joins TRBV27 to TRBJ2-7; D unclear. CDR1 is MNHEY and CDR2 is SMNVEV in the germline V gene (reference sequence). Trimming left V 2 bases short and J 4 bases short, with 9 bases between. The CDR3 is made up of 13 amino acids. The CDR3 region has the DNA TGTGCCAGCAGTTTAGGCGGTAATTACGAGCAGTACTTC. Translating gives CASSLGGNYEQYF.

V gene TRBV28 combines with J gene TRBJ1-5, with D maybe TRBD1 (5 bases). Per germline, CDR1 MDHEN and CDR2 SYDVKM. V was cut by 5 bases and J by 0 bases, with 11 bases left in between. This CDR3 has 15 amino acids. The CDR3, as DNA: TGTGCCAGCAGTCATGACAGTTTTAGCAATCAGCCCCAGCATTTT. It is translated as CASSHDSFSNQPQHF.

The rearrangement joins TRBV5-8 to TRBJ2-1, with D unresolved. CDR1 SGHTS and CDR2 YDEGEE come from the germline V gene. V was cut by 0 bases and J by 0 bases, with 7 bases left in between. The CDR3 sequence is 15 residues long. In DNA form, the CDR3 reads TGTGCCAGCAGCTTGGCCACACCCTCCTACAATGAGCAGTTCTTC. This sequence encodes CASSLATPSYNEQFF.

The chain joins TRBV7-6 to TRBJ2-2, with D uncertain. This CDR3 is built from 13 residues. The germline V and J ends were trimmed by 2 bases and 4 bases, with 5 bases remaining between them. The V gene's germline CDR1 is SGHVS and CDR2 FNYEAQ. The CDR3 loop is CASSLRLTGELFF. The CDR3 DNA reads TGTGCCAGCAGCTTACGACTCACCGGGGAGCTGTTTTTT.

CDR3 in DNA: TGTGCCAGCAGCTTACCGGGACTAGTGAACAATGAGCAGTTCTTC. This sequence encodes CASSLPGLVNNEQFF. The genes are TRBV5-4 and TRBJ2-1; 8 bases are shared with TRBD2. Trimming took 2 bases from V and 5 from J; bases not matched to a gene: 6. Germline V lookup: CDR1 SGHNT, CDR2 YYREEE (reference sequence). The CDR3 sequence is 15 residues long.

This clone has just one count. A read error may produce the germline difference seen at one junction end. The same CDR3 also results from other DNA sequences found in this sample. The rearrangement uses TRBV2 and TRBJ2-7; TRBD1 aligns across 7 bases. This CDR3 is built from 15 residues. CDR1 SNHLY and CDR2 FYNNEI come from the germline V gene. Written as DNA, the CDR3 is TGCGCCAGCAGAGAAAGTTGGGACAGAGACTACGAGCAGTACTTC. Translating gives CASRESWDRDYEQYF.

The CDR3, as DNA: TGTGCCAGCAGTTTGCCAGGGGGCTCTGGGGCCAACGTCCTGACTTTC. Protein sequence: CASSLPGGSGANVLTF. This chain links TRBV28 with TRBJ2-6; 7 positions agree with TRBD1. Per germline, CDR1 MDHEN and CDR2 SYDVKM. The V and J ends lost 3 bases and 0 bases, in that order; junction bases with no gene match: 2. There are 16 residues in the CDR3. Full variable domain (missing parts from reference TRBV28 and TRBJ2-6): DVKVTQSSRYLVKRTGEKVFLECVQDMDHENMFWYRQDPGLGLRLIYFSYDVKMKEKGDIPEGYSVSREKKERFSLILESASTNQTSMYLCASSLPGGSGANVLTFGAGSRLTVL.

J is TRBJ1-4 and V is TRBV14; D is perhaps TRBD1 (5 bases). The germline V gene has CDR1 SGHDN and CDR2 FVKESK. This CDR3 comprises 13 residues. Trimming stripped 4 bases from V and 3 bases from J, with 6 bases between. The CDR3 sequence: CASSPGANEKLFF. The CDR3 DNA follows: TGTGCCAGCAGCCCGGGGGCTAATGAAAAACTGTTTTTT.

This chain connects TRBV6-5 to TRBJ2-6; D gene uncertain. The CDR3 runs 14 residues. V lost 4 bases, J lost 2 bases, and 6 bases lay in between. Per the germline V gene, CDR1 is MNHEY and CDR2 is SVGAGI. CDR3 DNA sequence: TGTGCCAGCAGTTTAGAGGCTGGGGCCAACGTCCTGACTTTC. It is translated as CASSLEAGANVLTF.

The chain links TRBV27 to TRBJ2-7; TRBD1 agrees at 9 bases. This CDR3 has 14 residues. Germline trimming cut 3 bases from V and 4 bases from J; bases unmatched to any gene: 4. Germline loops: CDR1 MNHEY, CDR2 SMNVEV (reference sequence). The CDR3 spells CASSFGTGKYEQYF. In DNA, the CDR3 is TGTGCCAGCAGTTTCGGGACAGGGAAATACGAGCAGTACTTC.

This chain links TRBV27 with TRBJ2-3, with 10 positions matching TRBD2. This CDR3 region has 16 residues. Unmatched junction bases numbered 5, after V lost 5 bases and J lost 0 bases. The germline CDR1 and CDR2 sequences are MNHEY and SMNVEV (reference sequence). The CDR3 loop reads CASSPRTSGSTDTQYF. As DNA, the CDR3 is TGTGCCAGCAGTCCGAGGACTAGCGGTAGCACAGATACGCAGTATTTT.

As concerns this clone: Other nucleotide sequences in the sample specify the same CDR3. The chain employs TRBV4-3 and TRBJ1-1; TRBD1 is a possible D gene (5 bases). The V and J ends lost 1 base and 2 bases respectively, with 11 bases between them. The CDR3 spans 15 residues. Germline V gives CDR1 LGHNA, CDR2 YSLEER. The CDR3 DNA reads TGCGCCAGCAGCCAAGTTGCAGGGCTTAACACTGAAGCTTTCTTT. Amino acid sequence: CASSQVAGLNTEAFF.

The rearrangement joins TRBV5-1 to TRBJ1-2; D remains unclear. Germline V gene lookup returns CDR1 SGHRS and CDR2 YFSETQ. The CDR3 totals 12 residues. V shed 1 base and J shed 8 bases, with 9 bases lying between them. The CDR3 DNA reads TGCGCCAGCAGCTTGTCCTCTTCGGGCTACACCTTC. Amino acids: CASSLSSSGYTF.

V and J are TRBV29-1 and TRBJ2-3; 9 nucleotides match TRBD2. In germline, CDR1 is SQVTM, CDR2 ANQGSEA. The junction had 6 bases not matched to a gene; V was cut back by 3 bases and J by 5 bases. The length of the CDR3 is 14 residues. The CDR3 region is CSVEAGGPGDTQYF. CDR3 DNA sequence: TGCAGCGTTGAGGCGGGAGGGCCGGGAGATACGCAGTATTTT.

The chain uses TRBV18 and TRBJ1-1; D perhaps matches TRBD1 (6 bases). V gave up 6 bases and J gave up 6 bases, with 11 bases separating them. CDR1 is KGHSH and CDR2 is LQKENI in the germline V gene. The CDR3 runs 12 residues. The CDR3 sequence: CASSLTGPEAFF. As DNA, the CDR3 is TGTGCCAGCTCCTTGACAGGCCCTGAAGCTTTCTTT.

This clone was counted between two and nine times. The chain joins TRBV7-6 to TRBJ2-1; TRBD2 agrees at 9 bases. The V segment lost 5 bases and the J segment 4 bases; nucleotides outside the gene matches: 12. In germline, CDR1 is SGHVS, CDR2 FNYEAQ. CDR3 length equals 17 residues. CDR3 sequence: CASSPSIAGATYNEQFF. As DNA, the CDR3 is TGTGCCAGCAGCCCCTCCATAGCGGGAGCTACGTACAATGAGCAGTTCTTC.

DNA of the CDR3: TGCGCCAGCAGCTTGCGTTTTGCGACAAGGAATCGTGAAAAACTGTTTTTT. This gives the protein CASSLRFATRNREKLFF. This chain connects TRBV5-1 to TRBJ1-4; D uncertain. The CDR3 contains 17 residues. Trimming stripped 1 base from V and 7 bases from J, with 20 bases between. Germline V lookup: CDR1 SGHRS, CDR2 YFSETQ.

V is TRBV4-1 and J is TRBJ2-1; TRBD1 agrees at 8 bases. V trimming: 3 bases; J trimming: 0 bases; junction bases outside the gene matches: 7. This CDR3 comprises 17 residues. Germline CDR1 reads MGHRA; CDR2 reads YSYEKL. The chain's CDR3 is CASSHPRTGSSYNEQFF. Written as DNA, the CDR3 is TGCGCCAGCAGCCATCCCCGGACAGGGAGCTCCTACAATGAGCAGTTCTTC.

This clone was observed a handful of times. The chain recombines TRBV5-1 with TRBJ1-2; D not resolved. V was cut by 1 base and J by 7 bases, with 11 bases left in between. Germline V gene data show CDR1 as SGHRS and CDR2 as YFSETQ. The CDR3 loop spans 13 amino acids. CDR3 residues: CASSLPPRGGYTF. The CDR3 nucleotides are TGCGCCAGCAGCTTGCCCCCCCGAGGTGGCTACACCTTC.

The V and J genes are TRBV29-1 and TRBJ2-1, with D possibly matching TRBD2 (6 bases). Deletions cut 4 bases from V and 7 bases from J, with 14 bases between. This CDR3 is 13 amino acids long. Germline V gene sequence: CDR1 SQVTM, CDR2 ANQGSEA. The CDR3 DNA reads TGCAGCGTTGCGGGGGAGTCGTTAAATGAGCAGTTCTTC. Translating gives CSVAGESLNEQFF.

The chain joins TRBV6-5 to TRBJ2-1; the D is unclear. The germline gives CDR1 MNHEY, CDR2 SVGAGI. V lost 4 bases, J lost 5 bases, and 9 bases lay in between. This CDR3 has 13 amino acids. In nucleotides, the CDR3 is TGTGCCAGCAGTTCGTATTTCGACAATGAGCAGTTCTTC. Translation gives CASSSYFDNEQFF.

The V gene is TRBV29-1, the J gene TRBJ1-1; D remains ambiguous. Germline V gene lookup returns CDR1 SQVTM and CDR2 ANQGSEA. V gave up 0 bases and J gave up 3 bases, with 11 bases separating them. The CDR3 has 14 amino acids. CDR3 nucleotide sequence: TGCAGCGTTGAAGATCTGAATGGGCACACTGAAGCTTTCTTT. Its translation: CSVEDLNGHTEAFF.

This chain's CDR3 is CASSLPGGGQPQHF. The DNA of the CDR3 is TGTGCCAGCAGCTTGCCGGGAGGGGGTCAGCCCCAGCATTTT. This chain joins TRBV5-6 and TRBJ1-5; D is possibly TRBD1 (6 bases). This CDR3 spans 14 amino acids. Per the germline V gene, CDR1 is SGHDT and CDR2 is YYEEEE. V dropped 1 base and J dropped 6 bases, with 11 bases sitting between them.

The chain is built from TRBV14 and TRBJ2-7; 9 bases fit TRBD1. Germline CDR1 reads SGHDN; CDR2 reads FVKESK. V gave up 3 bases and J gave up 3 bases; unmatched junction bases: 9. This CDR3 has 16 residues. The CDR3 spells CASSHQTGTGFYEQYF. The CDR3 region has the DNA TGTGCCAGCAGCCACCAAACCGGGACAGGGTTCTACGAGCAGTACTTC.